These 5 T cell receptor beta chains share one sample of origin, sequenced in a study of blood T cell repertoires in COVID-19. Clones were read by immunoSEQ multiplex PCR, and TCRdb kept only the in-frame ones, dropping some. The sample carries roughly 78,000 clones, approximately 86% recorded once. The material sequenced was peripheral blood. Receptor source: a woman aged 55-75 years with acute or convalescent COVID-19.

CDR3 amino acids: CASSSQYEQYF. As DNA, the CDR3 is TGTGCCAGCAGCTCCCAATACGAGCAGTACTTC. The chain links TRBV7-2 to TRBJ2-7; D call uncertain. CDR1 and CDR2 (germline): SGHTA, FQGNSA. The germline V and J ends were trimmed by 4 bases and 4 bases, with 5 bases remaining between them. The CDR3 is made up of 11 amino acids.

V is TRBV25-1 and J is TRBJ1-4, with 8 positions matching TRBD1. J gave up 5 bases and V 3 bases, and 8 bases lay outside the gene matches. This CDR3 contains 16 residues. CDR1 is MGHDK and CDR2 is SYGVNS in the germline V gene. The CDR3 sequence: CASSDRTDRVNEKLFF. The CDR3 DNA is TGTGCCAGCAGTGACCGGACGGACAGGGTAAATGAAAAACTGTTTTTT.

This chain connects TRBV5-4 to TRBJ2-7; 10 positions match TRBD1. The V segment lost 0 bases and the J segment 8 bases; nucleotides outside the gene matches: 8. The CDR3 runs to 15 residues. The germline gives CDR1 SGHNT, CDR2 YYREEE (reference sequence). The CDR3 sequence is CASSLGTGGYTKQYF. The CDR3 bases are TGTGCCAGCAGCTTGGGGACAGGGGGGTATACGAAGCAGTACTTC. Variable domain in full (rest from reference TRBV5-4 and TRBJ2-7): ETGVTQSPTHLIKTRGQQVTLRCSSQSGHNTVSWYQQALGQGPQFIFQYYREEENGRGNFPPRFSGLQFPNYSSELNVNALELDDSALYLCASSLGTGGYTKQYFGPGTRLTVT.

CDR3 sequence: CATTPLWVTGTEAFF. Here the CDR3 DNA reads TGTGCCACCACCCCCCTGTGGGTCACAGGGACTGAAGCTTTCTTT. The V and J genes are TRBV15 and TRBJ1-1; perhaps TRBD1 as D (6 bases). The germline V gene encodes CDR1 LNHNV and CDR2 YYDKDF (reference sequence). The CDR3 totals 15 residues. The germline V and J ends were trimmed by 7 bases and 5 bases, with 20 bases remaining between them.

V and J are TRBV7-2 and TRBJ2-7, with a weak D call TRBD1 (5 bases). Trimming cost V 4 bases and J 7 bases, with 14 bases left between them. This CDR3 has 13 residues. Germline CDR1 SGHTA, CDR2 FQGNSA. CDR3 DNA: TGTGCCAGCAGCTCAAGGCAAGGGGTTGAGCAGTACTTC. Translation: CASSSRQGVEQYF. Filled out from reference TRBV7-2 and TRBJ2-7, the complete variable domain reads GAGVSQSPSNKVTEKGKDVELRCDPISGHTALYWYRQSLGQGLEFLIYFQGNSAPDKSGLPSDRFSAERTGGSVSTLTIQRTQQEDSAVYLCASSSRQGVEQYFGPGTRLTVT.